This T cell receptor (beta chain) was found in a study of blood T cell repertoires in COVID-19. Across the study: Some COVID-19 samples were acute and others convalescent; all came from the United States, Italy and Spain. The analysed material was cDNA or gDNA that came from T cells, B-cell-depleted T cells, or PBMCs.

This CDR3 comprises 16 residues. The V end was cut by 2 bases, the J end by 1 base, with 11 bases between. Germline lookup yields CDR1 MNHEY and CDR2 SVGAGI. In the original workflow: Amplified reference gene primers provided the basis for estimating nucleated cell counts. Assay used: immunoSEQ multiplex PCR; TCRdb lists only in-frame clones, some missing. That table furnishes V, J and clone size, whereas the DNA furnished D and trimming. The table has over 200,000 clones, 92% seen once. The gene calls are TRBV6-5 and TRBJ2-2; tentatively, D is TRBD2 (6 bases). Material: peripheral blood. The sequence came from a man younger than 45 with acute or convalescent COVID-19. The chain's CDR3 is CASSYGGIGNTGELFF. The CDR3 bases are TGTGCCAGCAGTTACGGCGGGATAGGGAACACCGGGGAGCTGTTTTTT.